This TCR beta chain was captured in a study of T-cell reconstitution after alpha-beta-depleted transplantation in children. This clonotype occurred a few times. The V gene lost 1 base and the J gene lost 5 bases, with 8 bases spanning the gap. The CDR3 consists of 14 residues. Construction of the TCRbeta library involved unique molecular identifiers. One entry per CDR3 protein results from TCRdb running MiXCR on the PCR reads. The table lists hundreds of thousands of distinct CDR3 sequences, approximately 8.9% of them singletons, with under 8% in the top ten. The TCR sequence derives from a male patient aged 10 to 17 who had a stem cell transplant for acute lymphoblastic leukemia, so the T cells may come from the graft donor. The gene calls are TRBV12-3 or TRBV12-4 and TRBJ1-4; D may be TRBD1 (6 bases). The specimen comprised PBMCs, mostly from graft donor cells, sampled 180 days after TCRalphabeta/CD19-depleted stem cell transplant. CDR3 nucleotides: TGTGCCAGCAGTTTAGACAGGGCAAATGAAAAACTGTTTTTT. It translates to CASSLDRANEKLFF.